This TCR beta chain came from a study of vaccination and CD4 T cells after COVID-19. Regarding this clonotype: Its antigen is unknown.

Germline V gene data show CDR1 as MNHEY and CDR2 as SVGEGT. The CDR3 consists of 17 residues. V lost 0 bases and J lost 2; bases outside the gene matches: 7. The Oncomine TCR Beta short-read assay was applied to DNA of cultured CD4+ T cells. TCRdb re-called the PCR reads with MiXCR, one entry per CDR3 protein. The profile shows around 16,000 distinct CDR3 sequences, 55% to 75% of them singletons. As to treatment: roughly ten-day PBMC culture with coronavirus spike peptide pools or control peptides (ViraFEST assay). The TCR comes from a human donor who had recovered from COVID-19. Input material: CD4+ T cells from blood, cultured in vitro. The chain uses TRBV6-2 or TRBV6-3 and TRBJ1-5; 7 bases are shared with TRBD1. This CDR3 is CASSYSNRGNGNQPQHF. CDR3 coding DNA: TGTGCCAGCAGTTACTCGAACAGGGGAAATGGCAATCAGCCCCAGCATTTT.